This T cell receptor (beta chain) is drawn from a study of T cells expressing NK-cell markers. This CDR3 is built from 14 residues. TCRdb derives one entry per CDR3 protein from the 5' RACE reads, leaving out DNA. The ten most abundant clones cover roughly 5.2% of a sample with about 380,000 distinct CDR3 sequences. This clonotype was obtained from a man aged 18-70 years in good health. The sequenced sample consisted of blood T cells: a sorted CD56 or NKG2C T cell subset, CD4+ or CD8+ T cells, or bulk PBMC T cells (not recorded which). The gene calls are TRBV21-1 and TRBJ2-3; TCRdb's assignment of TRBD2 cannot be checked, as there is no DNA. TRBV21-1 corresponds to a pseudogene. CDR3 protein: CASSRRLTPDTQYF.